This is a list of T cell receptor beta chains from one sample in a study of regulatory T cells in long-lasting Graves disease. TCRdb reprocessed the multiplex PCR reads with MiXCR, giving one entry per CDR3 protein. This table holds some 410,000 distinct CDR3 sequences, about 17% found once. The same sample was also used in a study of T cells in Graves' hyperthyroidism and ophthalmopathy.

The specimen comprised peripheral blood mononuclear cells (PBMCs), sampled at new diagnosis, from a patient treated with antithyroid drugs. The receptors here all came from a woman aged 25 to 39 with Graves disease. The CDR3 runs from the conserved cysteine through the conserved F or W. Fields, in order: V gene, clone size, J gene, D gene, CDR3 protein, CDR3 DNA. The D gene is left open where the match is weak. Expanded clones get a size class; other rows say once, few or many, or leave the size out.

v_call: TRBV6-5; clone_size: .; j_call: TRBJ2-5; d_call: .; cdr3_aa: CASSYGRVGTQYF; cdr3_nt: TGTGCCAGCAGTTACGGCAGGGTAGGGACCCAGTACTTC
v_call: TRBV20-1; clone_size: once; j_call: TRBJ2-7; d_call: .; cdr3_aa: CSARYRAGYEQYF; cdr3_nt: TGCAGTGCTAGATATCGGGCGGGCTACGAGCAGTACTTC
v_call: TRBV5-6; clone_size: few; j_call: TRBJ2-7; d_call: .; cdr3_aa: CASSPQVRAYEQYF; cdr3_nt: TGTGCCAGCAGCCCGCAAGTGCGGGCCTACGAGCAGTACTTC
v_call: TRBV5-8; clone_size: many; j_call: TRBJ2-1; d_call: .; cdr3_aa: CASSFLLFQRPYNEQFF; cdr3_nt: TGTGCCAGCAGCTTCCTCCTCTTCCAGCGGCCCTACAATGAGCAGTTCTTC
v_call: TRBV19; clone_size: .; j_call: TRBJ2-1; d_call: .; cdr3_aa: CASSRENEQFF; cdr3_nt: TGTGCCAGTAGTAGGGAGAATGAGCAGTTCTTC
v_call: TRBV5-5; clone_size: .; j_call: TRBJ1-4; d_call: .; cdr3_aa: CASSLKVIPNEKLFF; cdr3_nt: TGTGCCAGCAGCCTAAAGGTCATTCCAAATGAAAAACTGTTTTTT
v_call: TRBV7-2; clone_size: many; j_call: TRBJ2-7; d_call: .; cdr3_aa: CASSQVLNGAYEQYF; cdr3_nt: TGTGCCAGCAGCCAGGTCCTCAATGGGGCCTACGAGCAGTACTTC
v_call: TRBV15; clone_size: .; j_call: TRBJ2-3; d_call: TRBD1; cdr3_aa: CATSTWGSGTVTDTQYF; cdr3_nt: TGTGCCACCAGCACTTGGGGATCGGGGACAGTCACAGATACGCAGTATTTT
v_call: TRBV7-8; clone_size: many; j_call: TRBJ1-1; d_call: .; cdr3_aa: CASSPQTLTGPGFF; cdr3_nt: TGTGCCAGCAGCCCTCAGACCCTTACAGGGCCCGGTTTCTTT
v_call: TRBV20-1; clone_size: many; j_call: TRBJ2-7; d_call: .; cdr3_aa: CSARDLEALDEQYF; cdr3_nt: TGCAGTGCTAGAGATCTGGAGGCCCTAGACGAGCAGTACTTC
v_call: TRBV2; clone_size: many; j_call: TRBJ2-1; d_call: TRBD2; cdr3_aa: CASSEWLAGYNEQFF; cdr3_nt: TGTGCCAGCAGTGAATGGCTAGCGGGGTACAATGAGCAGTTCTTC
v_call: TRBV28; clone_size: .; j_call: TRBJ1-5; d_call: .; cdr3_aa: CASSKPGGLNQPQHF; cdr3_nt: TGTGCCAGCAGCAAACCCGGGGGCCTTAATCAGCCCCAGCATTTT
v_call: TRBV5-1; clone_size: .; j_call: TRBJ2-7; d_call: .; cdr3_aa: CASSLAGAESYEQYF; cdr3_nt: TGCGCCAGCAGCTTGGCAGGGGCGGAATCCTACGAGCAGTACTTC
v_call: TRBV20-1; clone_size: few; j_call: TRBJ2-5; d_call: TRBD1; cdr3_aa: CSARKMGQKETQYF; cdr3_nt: TGCAGTGCTAGAAAGATGGGACAGAAAGAGACCCAGTACTTC
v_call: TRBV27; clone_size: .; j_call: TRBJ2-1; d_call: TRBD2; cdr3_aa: CASSPRLAGGPRDEQFF; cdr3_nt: TGTGCCAGCAGTCCCCGACTAGCGGGAGGGCCTAGGGATGAGCAGTTCTTC
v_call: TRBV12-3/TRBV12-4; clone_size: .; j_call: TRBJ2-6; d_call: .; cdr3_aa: CASSAGGSGANVLTF; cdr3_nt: TGTGCCAGCAGTGCTGGGGGGTCTGGGGCCAACGTCCTGACTTTC
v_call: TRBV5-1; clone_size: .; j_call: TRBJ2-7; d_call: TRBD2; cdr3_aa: CTSSLDWREELSRYF; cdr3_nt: TGCACCAGCAGCTTGGATTGGCGGGAGGAACTCTCACGGTACTTC
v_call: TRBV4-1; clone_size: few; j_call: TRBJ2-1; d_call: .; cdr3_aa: CASSQDRGTNEQFF; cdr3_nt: TGCGCCAGCAGCCAAGATCGAGGTACCAATGAGCAGTTCTTC
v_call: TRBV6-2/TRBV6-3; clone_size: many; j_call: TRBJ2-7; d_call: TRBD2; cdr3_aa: CASSSPSGRFPYEQYF; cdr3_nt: TGTGCCAGCAGTTCCCCTAGCGGGAGATTCCCCTACGAGCAGTACTTC
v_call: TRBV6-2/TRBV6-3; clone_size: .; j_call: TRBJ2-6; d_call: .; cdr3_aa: CASSYPGPSGANVLTF; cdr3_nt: TGTGCCAGCAGTTACCCAGGACCTTCTGGGGCCAACGTCCTGACTTTC
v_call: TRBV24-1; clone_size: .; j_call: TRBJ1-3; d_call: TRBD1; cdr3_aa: CATSDGRGRVDF; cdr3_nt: TGTGCCACCAGTGATGGAAGGGGGCGCGTGGATTTT